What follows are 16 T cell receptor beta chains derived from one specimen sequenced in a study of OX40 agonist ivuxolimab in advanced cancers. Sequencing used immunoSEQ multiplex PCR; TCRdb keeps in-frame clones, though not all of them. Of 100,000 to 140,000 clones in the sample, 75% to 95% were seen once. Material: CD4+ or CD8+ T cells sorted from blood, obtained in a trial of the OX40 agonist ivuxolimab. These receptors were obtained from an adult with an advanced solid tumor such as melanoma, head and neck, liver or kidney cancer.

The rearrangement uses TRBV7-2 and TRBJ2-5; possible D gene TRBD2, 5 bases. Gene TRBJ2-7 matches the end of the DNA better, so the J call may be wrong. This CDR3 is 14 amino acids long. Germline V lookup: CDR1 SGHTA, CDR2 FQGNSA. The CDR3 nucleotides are TGTGCCAGCACCCTAGCTACTCCAAACTACGAGCAGTACTTC. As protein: CASTLATPNYEQYF.

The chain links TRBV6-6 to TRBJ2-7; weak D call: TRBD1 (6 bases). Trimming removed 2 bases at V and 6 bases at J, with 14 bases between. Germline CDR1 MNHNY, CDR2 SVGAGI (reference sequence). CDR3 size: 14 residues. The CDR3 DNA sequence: TGTGCCAGCAGTTACGGACAGAATGTACGCGAGCAGTACTTC. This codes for CASSYGQNVREQYF.

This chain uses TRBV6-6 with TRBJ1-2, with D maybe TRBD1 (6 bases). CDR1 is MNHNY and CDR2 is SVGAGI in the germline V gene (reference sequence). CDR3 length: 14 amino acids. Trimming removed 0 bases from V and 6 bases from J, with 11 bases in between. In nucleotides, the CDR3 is TGTGCCAGCAGTTACTCGTTCTCAGGGGATGGCTACACCTTC. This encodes CASSYSFSGDGYTF.

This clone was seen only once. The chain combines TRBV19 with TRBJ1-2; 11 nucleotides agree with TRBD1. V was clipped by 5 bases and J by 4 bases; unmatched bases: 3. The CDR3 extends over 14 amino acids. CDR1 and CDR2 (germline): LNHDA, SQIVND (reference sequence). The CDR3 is CASSAGQGAYGYTF. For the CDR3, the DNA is TGTGCCAGTAGTGCTGGACAGGGGGCCTATGGCTACACCTTC.

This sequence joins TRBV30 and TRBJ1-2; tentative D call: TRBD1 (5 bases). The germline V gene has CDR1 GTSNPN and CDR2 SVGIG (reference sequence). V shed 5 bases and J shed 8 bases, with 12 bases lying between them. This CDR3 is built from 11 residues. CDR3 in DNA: TGTGCCTGGGGGAACACAGGCGGCTACACCTTC. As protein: CAWGNTGGYTF.

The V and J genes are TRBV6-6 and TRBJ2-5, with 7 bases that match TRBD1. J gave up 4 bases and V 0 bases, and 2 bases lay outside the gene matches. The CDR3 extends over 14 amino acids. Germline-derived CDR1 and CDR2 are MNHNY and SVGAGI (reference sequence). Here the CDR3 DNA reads TGTGCCAGCAGTTACTCAGGGGGCGGAGAGACCCAGTACTTC. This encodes CASSYSGGGETQYF.

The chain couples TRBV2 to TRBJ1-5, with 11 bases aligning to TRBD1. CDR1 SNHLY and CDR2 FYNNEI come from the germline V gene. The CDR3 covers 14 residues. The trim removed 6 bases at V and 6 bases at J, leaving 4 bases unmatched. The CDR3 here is CASSPGTGGQPQHF. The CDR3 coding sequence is TGTGCCAGCAGCCCCGGGACAGGGGGTCAGCCCCAGCATTTT.

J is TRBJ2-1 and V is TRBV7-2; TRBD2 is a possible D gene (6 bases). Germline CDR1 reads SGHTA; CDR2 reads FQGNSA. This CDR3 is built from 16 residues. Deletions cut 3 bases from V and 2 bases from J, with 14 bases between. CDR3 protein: CASSLWYSGPYNEQFF. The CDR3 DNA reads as TGTGCCAGCAGCTTGTGGTATAGCGGTCCCTACAATGAGCAGTTCTTC.

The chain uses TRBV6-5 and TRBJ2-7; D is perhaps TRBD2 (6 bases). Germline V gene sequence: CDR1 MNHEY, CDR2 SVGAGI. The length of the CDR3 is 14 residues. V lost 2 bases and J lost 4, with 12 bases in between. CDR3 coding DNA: TGTGCCAGCAGTTACATTAGGGACTCATACGAGCAGTACTTC. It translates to CASSYIRDSYEQYF.

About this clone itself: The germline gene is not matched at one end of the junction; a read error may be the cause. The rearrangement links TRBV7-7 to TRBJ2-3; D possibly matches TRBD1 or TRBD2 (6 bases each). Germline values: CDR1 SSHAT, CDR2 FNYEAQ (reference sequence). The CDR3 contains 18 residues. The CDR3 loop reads CASSQSLEGGASTDTQYF. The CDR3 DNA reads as TGTGCTAGCAGCCAATCCCTCGAGGGGGGTGCTAGCACAGATACGCAGTATTTT.

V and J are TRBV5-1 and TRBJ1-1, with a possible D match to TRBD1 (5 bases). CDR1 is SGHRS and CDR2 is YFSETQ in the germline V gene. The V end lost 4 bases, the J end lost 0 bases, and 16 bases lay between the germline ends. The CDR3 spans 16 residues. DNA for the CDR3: TGCGCCAGCAGCCCGGACCTCGGGACGGTGAACACTGAAGCTTTCTTT. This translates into CASSPDLGTVNTEAFF.

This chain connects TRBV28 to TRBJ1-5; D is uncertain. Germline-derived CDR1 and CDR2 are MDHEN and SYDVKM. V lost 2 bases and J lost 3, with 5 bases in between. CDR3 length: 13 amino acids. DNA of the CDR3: TGTGCCAGCAGTTTAAGCCTCAATCAGCCCCAGCATTTT. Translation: CASSLSLNQPQHF.

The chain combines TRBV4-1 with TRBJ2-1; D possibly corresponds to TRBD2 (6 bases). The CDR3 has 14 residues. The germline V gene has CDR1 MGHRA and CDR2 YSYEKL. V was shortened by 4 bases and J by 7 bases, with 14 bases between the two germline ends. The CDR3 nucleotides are TGCGCCAGCAGCCCTGCGGGGAACCGTAATGAGCAGTTCTTC. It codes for CASSPAGNRNEQFF.

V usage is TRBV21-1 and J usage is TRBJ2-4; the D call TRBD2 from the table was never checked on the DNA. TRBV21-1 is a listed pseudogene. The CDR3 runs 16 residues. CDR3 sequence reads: CASPIRGKIAKNIQYF. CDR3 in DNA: TGTGCCTCCCCCATACGGGGTAAGATAGCCAAAAACATTCAGTACTTC.

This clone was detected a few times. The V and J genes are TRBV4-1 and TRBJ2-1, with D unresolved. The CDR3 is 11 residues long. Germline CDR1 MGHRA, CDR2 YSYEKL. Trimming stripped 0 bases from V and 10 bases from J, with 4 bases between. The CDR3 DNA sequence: TGCGCCAGCAGCCAAGATTTAGAGCAGTTCTTC. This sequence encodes CASSQDLEQFF.

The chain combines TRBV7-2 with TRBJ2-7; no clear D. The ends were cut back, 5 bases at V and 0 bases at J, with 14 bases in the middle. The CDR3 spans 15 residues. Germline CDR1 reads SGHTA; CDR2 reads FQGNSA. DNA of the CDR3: TGTGCCAGCAGCCCCCCGTCGAAGAGCTCCTACGAGCAGTACTTC. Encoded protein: CASSPPSKSSYEQYF. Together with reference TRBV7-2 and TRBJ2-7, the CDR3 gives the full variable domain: GAGVSQSPSNKVTEKGKDVELRCDPISGHTALYWYRQSLGQGLEFLIYFQGNSAPDKSGLPSDRFSAERTGGSVSTLTIQRTQQEDSAVYLCASSPPSKSSYEQYFGPGTRLTVT.